This TCR beta chain was identified during a study of blood T cell repertoires in COVID-19. Study details: COVID-19 samples, acute and convalescent, were from the United States, Italy and Spain. PBMCs, B-cell-depleted T cells, or T cells provided the cDNA or gDNA that made up the material.

In the original processing: Using reference gene primer amplification, nucleated cell counts were estimated. Method: immunoSEQ multiplex PCR; TCRdb's copy keeps in-frame clones and lacks some. The DNA was the basis for D and trimming; V, J and clone size are from that table. Of 95,000 to 150,000 clones listed, roughly 88% are singletons. The V gene end was trimmed by 2 bases and the J gene end by 6 bases; junction bases not matched to a gene: 9. Germline V gives CDR1 LGHNA, CDR2 YSLEER. The CDR3 length is 16 residues. This sequence was found in a middle-aged man with acute or convalescent COVID-19. The chain couples TRBV4-3 to TRBJ1-4, with TRBD1 matching over 7 bases. Sequenced input: peripheral blood. For the CDR3, the DNA is TGCGCCAGCAGCCAAACTCCGGGACAGATACATGAAAAACTGTTTTTT. Translation gives CASSQTPGQIHEKLFF.